This entry is about one TCR beta chain. The antigen remains undetermined. The sample is drawn from a study of response to subunit inactivated influenza vaccine. Study-wide results and caveats: That few new T cells are recruited by each seasonal influenza vaccination was the authors' suggestion.

Trimming at V came to 3 bases and at J to 2 bases, leaving 9 bases not matched to a gene. The V gene's germline CDR1 is DFQATT and CDR2 SNEGSKA (reference sequence). This CDR3 contains 16 residues. TCRdb reprocessed the RT-PCR reads via MiXCR and lists one record per CDR3 protein. The data contain over 750,000 distinct CDR3 sequences, 21% of them seen just once; the ten biggest clones take up about a tenth. Specimen: PBMCs from blood, collected 4 to 6 days after vaccination. This sequence joins TRBV20-1 and TRBJ2-3, with 9 bases fitting TRBD2. This receptor was identified in a man aged 50-60 years who received an inactivated influenza vaccine. The DNA for the CDR3 is TGCAGTGCTAGCGAAAGACTAGCGGCGTTCACAGATACGCAGTATTTT. Translated, it gives CSASERLAAFTDTQYF.